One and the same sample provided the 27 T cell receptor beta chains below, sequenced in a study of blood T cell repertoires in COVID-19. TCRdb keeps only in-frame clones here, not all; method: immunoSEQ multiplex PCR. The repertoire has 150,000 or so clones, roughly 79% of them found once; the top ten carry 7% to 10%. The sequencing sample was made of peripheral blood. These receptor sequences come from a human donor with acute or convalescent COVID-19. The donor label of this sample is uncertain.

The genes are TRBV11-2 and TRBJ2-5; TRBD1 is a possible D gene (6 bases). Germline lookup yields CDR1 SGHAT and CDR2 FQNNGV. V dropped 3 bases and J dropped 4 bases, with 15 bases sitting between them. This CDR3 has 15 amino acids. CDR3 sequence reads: CASSFRPGDTETQYF. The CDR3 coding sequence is TGTGCCAGCAGCTTTAGGCCAGGGGATACAGAGACCCAGTACTTC.

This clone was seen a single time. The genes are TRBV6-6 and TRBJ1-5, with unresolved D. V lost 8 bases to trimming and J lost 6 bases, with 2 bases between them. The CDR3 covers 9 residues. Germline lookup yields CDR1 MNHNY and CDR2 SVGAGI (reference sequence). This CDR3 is CASRQPQHF. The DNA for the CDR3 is TGTGCCAGCCGTCAGCCCCAGCATTTT.

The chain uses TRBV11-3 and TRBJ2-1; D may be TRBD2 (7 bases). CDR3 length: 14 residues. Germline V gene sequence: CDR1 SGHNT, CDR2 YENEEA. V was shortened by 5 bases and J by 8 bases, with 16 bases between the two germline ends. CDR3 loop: CASSPGGGFYEQFF. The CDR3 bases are TGTGCCAGCAGCCCGGGGGGCGGTTTTTATGAGCAGTTCTTC.

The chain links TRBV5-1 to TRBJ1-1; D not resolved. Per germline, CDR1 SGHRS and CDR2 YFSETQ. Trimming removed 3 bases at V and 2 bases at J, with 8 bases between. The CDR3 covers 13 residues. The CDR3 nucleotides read TGCGCCAGCAGCTCCCGACTAAACACTGAAGCTTTCTTT. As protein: CASSSRLNTEAFF.

CDR3 sequence reads: CASSFADRVNGYTF. CDR3 sequence (DNA): TGCGCCAGCAGCTTCGCGGACAGGGTCAATGGCTACACCTTC. This chain connects TRBV5-1 to TRBJ1-2; 8 positions agree with TRBD1. The length of the CDR3 is 14 residues. V was pared by 2 bases and J by 6 bases, with 6 bases of the junction left unmatched. Germline CDR1 reads SGHRS; CDR2 reads YFSETQ.

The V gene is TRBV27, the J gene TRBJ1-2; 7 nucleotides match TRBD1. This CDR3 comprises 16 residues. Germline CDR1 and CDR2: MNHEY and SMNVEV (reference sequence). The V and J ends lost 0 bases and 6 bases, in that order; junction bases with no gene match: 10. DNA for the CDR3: TGTGCCAGCAGTTTATCTTACACCGGGACAGTCGATGGCTACACCTTC. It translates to CASSLSYTGTVDGYTF.

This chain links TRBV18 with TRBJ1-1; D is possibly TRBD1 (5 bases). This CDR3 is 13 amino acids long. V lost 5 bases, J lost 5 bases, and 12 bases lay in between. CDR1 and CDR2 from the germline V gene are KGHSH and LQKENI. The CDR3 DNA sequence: TGTGCCAGCTCATCACGGGGGGGAACTGAAGCTTTCTTT. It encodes CASSSRGGTEAFF.

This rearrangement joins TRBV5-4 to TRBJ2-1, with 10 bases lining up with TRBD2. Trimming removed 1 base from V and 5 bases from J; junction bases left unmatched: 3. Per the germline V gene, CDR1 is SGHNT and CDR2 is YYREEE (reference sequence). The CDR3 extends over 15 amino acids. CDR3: CASSLTSGANNEQFF. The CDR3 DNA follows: TGTGCCAGCAGCTTGACTAGCGGGGCCAACAATGAGCAGTTCTTC.

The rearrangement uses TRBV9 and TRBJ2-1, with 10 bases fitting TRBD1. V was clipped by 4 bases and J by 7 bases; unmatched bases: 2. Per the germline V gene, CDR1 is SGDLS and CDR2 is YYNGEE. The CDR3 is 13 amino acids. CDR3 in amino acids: CASSPDRGNEQFF. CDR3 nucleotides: TGTGCCAGCAGCCCGGACAGGGGGAATGAGCAGTTCTTC.

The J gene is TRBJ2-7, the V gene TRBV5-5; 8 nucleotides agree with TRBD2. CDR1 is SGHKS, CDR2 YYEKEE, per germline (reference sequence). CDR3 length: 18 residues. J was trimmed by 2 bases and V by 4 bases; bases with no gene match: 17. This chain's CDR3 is CASSTRVGAGGPTYEQYV. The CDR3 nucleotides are TGTGCCAGCAGCACCCGTGTGGGGGCGGGGGGTCCCACCTACGAGCAGTACGTC.

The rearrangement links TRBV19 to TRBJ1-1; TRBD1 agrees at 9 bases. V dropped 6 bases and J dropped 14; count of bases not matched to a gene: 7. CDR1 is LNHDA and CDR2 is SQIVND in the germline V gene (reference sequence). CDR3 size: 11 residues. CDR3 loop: CASRGRTGAFF. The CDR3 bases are TGTGCCAGTAGGGGGAGGACAGGGGCATTCTTT.

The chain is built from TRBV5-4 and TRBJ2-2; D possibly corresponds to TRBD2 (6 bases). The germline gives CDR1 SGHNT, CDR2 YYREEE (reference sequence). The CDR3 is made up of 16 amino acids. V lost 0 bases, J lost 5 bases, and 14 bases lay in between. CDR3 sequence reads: CASSLESGGRTGELFF. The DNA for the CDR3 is TGTGCCAGCAGCTTGGAGTCCGGGGGAAGGACCGGGGAGCTGTTTTTT. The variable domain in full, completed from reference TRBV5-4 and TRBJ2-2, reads ETGVTQSPTHLIKTRGQQVTLRCSSQSGHNTVSWYQQALGQGPQFIFQYYREEENGRGNFPPRFSGLQFPNYSSELNVNALELDDSALYLCASSLESGGRTGELFFGEGSRLTVL.

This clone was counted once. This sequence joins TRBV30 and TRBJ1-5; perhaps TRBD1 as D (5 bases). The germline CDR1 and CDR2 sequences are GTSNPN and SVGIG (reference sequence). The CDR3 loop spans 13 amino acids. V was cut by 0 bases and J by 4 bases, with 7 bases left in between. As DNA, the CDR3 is TGTGCCTGGAGTGTACGACAGAATCAGCCCCAGCATTTT. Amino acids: CAWSVRQNQPQHF.

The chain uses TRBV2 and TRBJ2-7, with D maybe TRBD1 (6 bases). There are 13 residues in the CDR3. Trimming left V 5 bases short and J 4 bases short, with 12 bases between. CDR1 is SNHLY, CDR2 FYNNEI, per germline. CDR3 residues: CASSWDTPYEQYV. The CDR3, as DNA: TGTGCCAGCAGTTGGGACACCCCTTACGAGCAGTACGTC.

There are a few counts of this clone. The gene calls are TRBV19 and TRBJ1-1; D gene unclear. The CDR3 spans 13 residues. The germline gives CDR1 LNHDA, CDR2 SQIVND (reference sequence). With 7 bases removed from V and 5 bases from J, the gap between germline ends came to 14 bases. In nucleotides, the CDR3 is TGTGCCAGTAACTTAGCAGGAGGGACTGAAGCTTTCTTT. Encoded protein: CASNLAGGTEAFF.

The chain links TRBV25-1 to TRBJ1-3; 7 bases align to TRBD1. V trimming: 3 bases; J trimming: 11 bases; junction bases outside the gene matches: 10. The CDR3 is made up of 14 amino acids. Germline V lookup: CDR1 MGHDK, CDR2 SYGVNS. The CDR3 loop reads CASSETGFTSAIYF. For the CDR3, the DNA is TGTGCCAGCAGTGAGACAGGGTTCACCAGCGCCATATATTTT.

The CDR3 spells CSVDAGGGEKLFF. CDR3 sequence (DNA): TGCAGCGTTGATGCAGGGGGAGGAGAAAAACTGTTTTTT. The genes are TRBV29-1 and TRBJ1-4; TRBD1 agrees at 7 bases. The CDR3 totals 13 residues. The junction had 6 bases not matched to a gene; V was cut back by 3 bases and J by 8 bases. CDR1 SQVTM and CDR2 ANQGSEA come from the germline V gene.

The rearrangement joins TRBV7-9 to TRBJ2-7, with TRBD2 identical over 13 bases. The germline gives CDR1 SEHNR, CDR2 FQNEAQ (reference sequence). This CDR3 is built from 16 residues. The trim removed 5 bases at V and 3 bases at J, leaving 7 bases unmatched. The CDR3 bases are TGTGCCAGCAGCCCCCGACTAGCGGGGGGCCACTACGAGCAGTACGTC. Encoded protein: CASSPRLAGGHYEQYV.

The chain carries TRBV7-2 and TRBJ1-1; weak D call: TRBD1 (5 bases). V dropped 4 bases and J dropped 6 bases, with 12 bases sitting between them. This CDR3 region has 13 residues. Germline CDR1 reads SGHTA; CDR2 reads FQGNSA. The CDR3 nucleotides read TGTGCCAGCAGCTCCCTGATGGGGCCTGAAGCTTTCTTT. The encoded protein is CASSSLMGPEAFF. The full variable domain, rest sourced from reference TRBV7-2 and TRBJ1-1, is GAGVSQSPSNKVTEKGKDVELRCDPISGHTALYWYRQSLGQGLEFLIYFQGNSAPDKSGLPSDRFSAERTGGSVSTLTIQRTQQEDSAVYLCASSSLMGPEAFFGQGTRLTVV.

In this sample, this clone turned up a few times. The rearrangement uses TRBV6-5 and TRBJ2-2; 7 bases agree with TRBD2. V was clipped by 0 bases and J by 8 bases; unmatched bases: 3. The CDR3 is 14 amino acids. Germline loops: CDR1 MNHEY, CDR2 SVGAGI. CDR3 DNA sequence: TGTGCCAGCAGTTACTCGAGCGGGGCAGGGGAGCTGTTTTTT. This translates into CASSYSSGAGELFF.

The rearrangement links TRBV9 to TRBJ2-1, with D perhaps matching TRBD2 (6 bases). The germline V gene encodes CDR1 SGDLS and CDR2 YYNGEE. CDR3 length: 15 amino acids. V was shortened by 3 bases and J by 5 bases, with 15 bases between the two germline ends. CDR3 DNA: TGTGCCAGCAGCGATGCGGGGACGGCCAACAATGAGCAGTTCTTC. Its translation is CASSDAGTANNEQFF.

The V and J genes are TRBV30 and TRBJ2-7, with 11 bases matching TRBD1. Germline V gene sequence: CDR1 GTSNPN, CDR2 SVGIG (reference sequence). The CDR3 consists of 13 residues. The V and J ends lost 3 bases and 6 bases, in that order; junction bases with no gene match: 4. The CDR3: CAWSPGQGVEQYV. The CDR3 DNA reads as TGTGCCTGGAGCCCGGGACAGGGGGTCGAGCAGTACGTC.

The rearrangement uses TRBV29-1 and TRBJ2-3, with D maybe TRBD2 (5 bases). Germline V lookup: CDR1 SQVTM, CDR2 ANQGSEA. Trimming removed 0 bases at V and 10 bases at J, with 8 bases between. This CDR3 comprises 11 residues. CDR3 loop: CSVEDSAAQYF. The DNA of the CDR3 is TGCAGCGTTGAAGATAGCGCGGCGCAGTATTTT.

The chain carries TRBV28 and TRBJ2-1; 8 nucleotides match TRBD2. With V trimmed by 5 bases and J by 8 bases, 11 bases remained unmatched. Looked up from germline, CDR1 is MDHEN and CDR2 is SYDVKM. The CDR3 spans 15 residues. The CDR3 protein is CASSPGTSFRHEQFF. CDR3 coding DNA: TGTGCCAGCAGTCCCGGGACTAGTTTCCGCCATGAGCAGTTCTTC.

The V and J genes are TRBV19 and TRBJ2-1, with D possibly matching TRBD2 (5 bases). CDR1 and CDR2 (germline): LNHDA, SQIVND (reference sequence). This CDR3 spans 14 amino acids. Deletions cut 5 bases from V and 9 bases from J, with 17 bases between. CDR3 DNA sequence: TGTGCCAGTAGTCCTTATGGGAGAAGGGCTGAGCAGTTCTTC. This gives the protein CASSPYGRRAEQFF.

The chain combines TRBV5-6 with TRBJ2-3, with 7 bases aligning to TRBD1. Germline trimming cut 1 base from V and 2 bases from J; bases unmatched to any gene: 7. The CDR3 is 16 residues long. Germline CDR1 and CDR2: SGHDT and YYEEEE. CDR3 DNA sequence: TGTGCCAGCAGCTTGACGGGACAGTGGTTCACAGATACGCAGTATTTT. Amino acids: CASSLTGQWFTDTQYF.

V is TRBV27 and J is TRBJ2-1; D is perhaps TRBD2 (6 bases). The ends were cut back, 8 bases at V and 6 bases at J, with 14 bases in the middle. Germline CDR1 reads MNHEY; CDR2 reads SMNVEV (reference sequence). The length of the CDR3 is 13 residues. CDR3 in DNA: TGTGCCAGCGCGGGACTTCTGATCAATGAGCAGTTCTTC. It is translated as CASAGLLINEQFF.